Listed below are T cell receptor beta chains from one sample, sequenced in a study of blood T cell repertoires in COVID-19. Here immunoSEQ multiplex PCR was the method, and the copy in TCRdb shows in-frame clones only, minus some. The sample carries 310,000 or so clones, 80% to 95% recorded once. The sample consisted of peripheral blood. The source of these receptors is a woman aged 25 to 39 with COVID-19, enrolled during active disease. The CDR3 runs from the conserved cysteine through the conserved F or W. The order of the fields is V gene, clone size, CDR3 protein. The listing skips clone size in some rows; elsewhere it reads once, few, many or a size class.

V gene: TRBV11-2; clone size: NA; CDR3 protein: CASSLAGTGFAYGYTF
V gene: TRBV19; clone size: NA; CDR3 protein: CASSRADYGYTF
V gene: TRBV18; clone size: NA; CDR3 protein: CASSPSGTDTYEQYF
V gene: TRBV27; clone size: NA; CDR3 protein: CASSLSGGEQYF
V gene: TRBV12-5; clone size: NA; CDR3 protein: CASTLTANQPQHF
V gene: TRBV30; clone size: NA; CDR3 protein: CAWRGGANTEAFF
V gene: TRBV12-3/TRBV12-4; clone size: once; CDR3 protein: CASSSTAYGYTF
V gene: TRBV4-1; clone size: NA; CDR3 protein: CASSQSGLAVNEQFF
V gene: TRBV5-6; clone size: NA; CDR3 protein: CASSPMTGDGSYEQYF
V gene: TRBV19; clone size: NA; CDR3 protein: CASSIGRPGQNYEQYF
V gene: TRBV5-4; clone size: once; CDR3 protein: CASSVAGLTTYNEQFF
V gene: TRBV28; clone size: NA; CDR3 protein: CASSLRGRDNSPLHF
V gene: TRBV12-3/TRBV12-4; clone size: NA; CDR3 protein: CASSGWDFEQYF
V gene: TRBV7-9; clone size: NA; CDR3 protein: CASSSSGQQNEKLFF
V gene: TRBV13; clone size: NA; CDR3 protein: CASSSLGPGGTEAFF
V gene: TRBV27; clone size: NA; CDR3 protein: CASSQGTATEAFF
V gene: TRBV6-5; clone size: once; CDR3 protein: CASSLNTPGGYNEQFF
V gene: TRBV18; clone size: NA; CDR3 protein: CASSLRTGGAGIVTEAFF
V gene: TRBV13; clone size: few; CDR3 protein: CASSISGKVGYEQYF
V gene: TRBV5-4; clone size: NA; CDR3 protein: CASSATSGRAGETQYF
V gene: TRBV19; clone size: NA; CDR3 protein: CASSKLNTEAFF
V gene: TRBV7-2; clone size: NA; CDR3 protein: CASSLPGWDIQYF
V gene: TRBV7-9; clone size: NA; CDR3 protein: CASSFGSDLYEQYF
V gene: TRBV27; clone size: NA; CDR3 protein: CASSPRNLGTEAFF
V gene: TRBV30; clone size: NA; CDR3 protein: CAWSVGIRGAGELFF
V gene: TRBV3-1/TRBV3-2; clone size: few; CDR3 protein: CASSLQSLSSGANVLTF
V gene: TRBV30; clone size: NA; CDR3 protein: CAWSLGAYNEQFF
V gene: TRBV2; clone size: NA; CDR3 protein: CASSVERNAYEQYF